These 9 T cell receptor beta chains were sequenced from one sample in a study of cytomegalovirus exposure and HLA in healthy donors. Amplification used 60 Vbeta primers and 13 Jbeta primers. Sequenced by immunoSEQ multiplex PCR; TCRdb stores in-frame clones only, minus some. The sample holds around 150,000 clones; approximately 75% are singletons and the top ten take around 2.3%. The sample was PBMCs. Receptors originate from a man aged 50-60 years in good health and CMV-seropositive.

This clone was detected only a few times. The rearrangement uses TRBV2 and TRBJ2-2; the match to TRBD1 covers 12 bases. The CDR3 consists of 18 residues. V gave up 4 bases and J gave up 6 bases; unmatched junction bases: 12. Germline loops: CDR1 SNHLY, CDR2 FYNNEI. The CDR3 coding sequence is TGTGCCAGCAGTGCCTTAGGCCGGGACAGGGGGCCGTCCGGGGAGCTGTTTTTT. This gives the protein CASSALGRDRGPSGELFF. Combining the CDR3 with reference TRBV2 and TRBJ2-2 gives the whole variable domain EPEVTQTPSHQVTQMGQEVILRCVPISNHLYFYWYRQILGQKVEFLVSFYNNEISEKSEIFDDQFSVERPDGSNFTLKIRSTKLEDSAMYFCASSALGRDRGPSGELFFGEGSRLTVL.

This sequence joins TRBV27 and TRBJ1-5; a possible D gene is TRBD1 (6 bases). The CDR3 has 15 amino acids. The ends were cut back, 6 bases at V and 5 bases at J, with 17 bases in the middle. CDR1 and CDR2 (germline): MNHEY, SMNVEV (reference sequence). CDR3 residues: CASRGETGLDQPQHF. The CDR3, as DNA: TGTGCCAGCAGGGGGGAGACAGGCCTCGATCAGCCCCAGCATTTT.

The chain is built from TRBV9 and TRBJ1-4; possible D gene TRBD1, 6 bases. Germline V CDR1 and CDR2: SGDLS, YYNGEE. CDR3 length equals 15 residues. V was cut by 4 bases and J by 7 bases, with 17 bases left in between. The CDR3 region is CASSTRGQKGEKLFF. In nucleotides, the CDR3 is TGTGCCAGCAGCACCCGAGGACAGAAGGGTGAAAAACTGTTTTTT.

In this sample, this clone turned up a few times. The chain employs TRBV5-6 and TRBJ2-2; the match to TRBD1 covers 7 bases. V lost 4 bases, J lost 3 bases, and 9 bases stayed unmatched. CDR1 SGHDT and CDR2 YYEEEE come from the germline V gene. The CDR3 runs to 16 residues. The CDR3 spells CASSEPRDRYTGELFF. The CDR3 DNA reads as TGTGCCAGCAGCGAACCCCGGGACAGATACACCGGGGAGCTGTTTTTT.

The genes are TRBV28 and TRBJ1-2; D not certain. From germline, CDR1 is MDHEN and CDR2 SYDVKM. Trimming removed 3 bases from V and 4 bases from J, with 9 bases in between. The CDR3 sequence is 13 residues long. Written as DNA, the CDR3 is TGTGCCAGCAGTTTTGAACAGCTCTATGGCTACACCTTC. This translates into CASSFEQLYGYTF.

The chain has TRBV7-9 and TRBJ1-2; TRBD1 matches 10 bases. Germline V gene data show CDR1 as SEHNR and CDR2 as FQNEAQ (reference sequence). V lost 1 base to trimming and J lost 8 bases; unmatched junction nucleotides: 13. This CDR3 has 17 amino acids. CDR3 loop: CASSLDFWGTGEFGYTF. The DNA of the CDR3 is TGTGCCAGCAGCTTAGATTTTTGGGGGACAGGGGAGTTCGGCTACACCTTC.

As concerns this clone: The junction departs from germline at one end; a sequencing error may be responsible. This chain joins TRBV12-5 and TRBJ2-7; D possibly corresponds to TRBD1 (6 bases). CDR3 length: 16 amino acids. Germline loops: CDR1 LGHNT, CDR2 FRNRAP. The CDR3 nucleotides read TGTGTTAGTGGCCCACCAGGGGAATCTGCGGACTACGAGCAGTACTTC. Translation gives CVSGPPGESADYEQYF.

This clone was seen once. The rearrangement joins TRBV5-8 to TRBJ2-3, with D uncertain. Between the trimmed V and J ends, which lost 5 bases and 1 base, there was a span of 8 bases. The CDR3 covers 13 residues. Per the germline V gene, CDR1 is SGHTS and CDR2 is YDEGEE. Here the CDR3 reads CASRHEGTDTQYF. The CDR3, as DNA: TGTGCCAGCAGGCATGAGGGCACAGATACGCAGTATTTT.

The rearrangement uses TRBV5-1 and TRBJ1-2; 8 bases fit TRBD1. The CDR3 has 13 amino acids. With V trimmed by 3 bases and J by 7 bases, 5 bases remained unmatched. Germline V lookup: CDR1 SGHRS, CDR2 YFSETQ. CDR3 DNA: TGCGCCAGCAGCTACCAGGGGGCCGGTGGCTACACCTTC. It is translated as CASSYQGAGGYTF. Based on the CDR3 plus reference TRBV5-1 and TRBJ1-2, the full variable domain is KAGVTQTPRYLIKTRGQQVTLSCSPISGHRSVSWYQQTPGQGLQFLFEYFSETQRNKGNFPGRFSGRQFSNSRSEMNVSTLELGDSALYLCASSYQGAGGYTFGSGTRLTVV.